One sample yielded the 32 T cell receptor beta chains listed below, sequenced in a study of T cell changes during pregnancy in multiple sclerosis. Assay used: immunoSEQ multiplex PCR; TCRdb lists only in-frame clones, some missing. The repertoire includes some 97,000 clones, 94% of them detected once, and 0.7% to 0.9% sits in the top ten. This specimen consisted of peripheral blood, obtained before pregnancy. These receptor sequences come from a female donor with multiple sclerosis, enrolled in a pregnancy study.

The J gene is TRBJ2-7, the V gene TRBV29-1, with D possibly matching TRBD2 (5 bases). In germline, CDR1 is SQVTM, CDR2 ANQGSEA. The CDR3 runs to 16 residues. The V end lost 5 bases, the J end lost 6 bases, and 26 bases lay between the germline ends. The CDR3 protein is CSVRGSSHLSPLEQYF. In DNA, the CDR3 is TGCAGCGTTAGAGGGTCCTCCCACTTATCCCCCCTCGAGCAGTACTTC.

The genes are TRBV10-2 and TRBJ1-2; maybe TRBD1 (5 bases). Trimming shortened V by 0 bases and J by 5 bases, and 13 bases separated the two germline ends. CDR3 length: 15 residues. The germline V gene encodes CDR1 WSHSY and CDR2 SAAADI. The CDR3 sequence is CASSESGGFLYGYTF. The DNA for the CDR3 is TGCGCCAGCAGTGAGTCGGGGGGTTTTCTTTATGGCTACACCTTC.

The rearrangement joins TRBV5-6 to TRBJ1-2; 7 bases map to TRBD1. J lost 8 bases, V lost 4 bases, and 11 bases had no gene match. This CDR3 region has 14 residues. Germline CDR1 reads SGHDT; CDR2 reads YYEEEE. The CDR3 protein is CASSTSTGVGGYTF. CDR3 in DNA: TGTGCCAGCAGCACATCCACAGGGGTTGGCGGCTACACCTTC.

The chain carries TRBV5-6 and TRBJ1-2; D is unresolved. Germline V gene lookup returns CDR1 SGHDT and CDR2 YYEEEE. The CDR3 has 13 residues. Trimming pared 0 bases from V and 7 bases from J, leaving 10 bases between. The CDR3 DNA is TGTGCCAGCAGCTTGGGGACTATCTTTGGCTACACCTTC. Translation: CASSLGTIFGYTF.

In its sample, this clone was seen once. The CDR3 loop reads CASSSKTGGFFGYTF. CDR3 sequence (DNA): TGTGCCAGCAGCTCAAAGACAGGGGGCTTCTTTGGCTACACCTTC. This chain uses TRBV7-9 with TRBJ1-2; TRBD1 matches at 10 bases. The V segment lost 4 bases and the J segment 7 bases; nucleotides outside the gene matches: 9. Germline V lookup: CDR1 SEHNR, CDR2 FQNEAQ (reference sequence). This CDR3 is 15 amino acids long.

This clone is a singleton in its sample. This chain joins TRBV14 and TRBJ1-1; weak D call: TRBD1 (5 bases). V was cut by 4 bases and J by 8 bases, with 14 bases left in between. From germline, CDR1 is SGHDN and CDR2 FVKESK. The CDR3 extends over 13 amino acids. The CDR3 here is CASSLQAGSEAFF. The CDR3, as DNA: TGTGCCAGCAGCCTACAGGCGGGGTCCGAAGCTTTCTTT.

V is TRBV11-1 and J is TRBJ2-3, with TRBD2 matching 10 bases. CDR1 SGHAT and CDR2 FQDESV come from the germline V gene (reference sequence). The CDR3 consists of 15 residues. With V trimmed by 5 bases and J by 2 bases, 4 bases remained unmatched. CDR3 nucleotides: TGTGCCAGCAGCCGTAGCGGGGGGACCACAGATACGCAGTATTTT. This gives the protein CASSRSGGTTDTQYF.

The genes are TRBV19 and TRBJ2-2; possibly TRBD1 for D (6 bases). Germline CDR1 reads LNHDA; CDR2 reads SQIVND (reference sequence). The length of the CDR3 is 14 residues. V was clipped by 2 bases and J by 5 bases, with 9 bases between them. CDR3 coding DNA: TGTGCCAGTAGTATACAGGGGTGGACCGGGGAGCTGTTTTTT. Amino acids: CASSIQGWTGELFF. Filled out from reference TRBV19 and TRBJ2-2, the complete variable domain reads DGGITQSPKYLFRKEGQNVTLSCEQNLNHDAMYWYRQDPGQGLRLIYYSQIVNDFQKGDIAEGYSVSREKKESFPLTVTSAQKNPTAFYLCASSIQGWTGELFFGEGSRLTVL.

This chain connects TRBV14 to TRBJ1-1; D might be TRBD1 (6 bases). Germline lookup yields CDR1 SGHDN and CDR2 FVKESK. V lost 2 bases to trimming and J lost 1 base, with 11 bases between them. This CDR3 is 15 amino acids long. The CDR3 sequence is CASSQLNRENTEAFF. The CDR3 nucleotides are TGTGCCAGCAGCCAACTGAACAGGGAGAACACTGAAGCTTTCTTT.

This chain joins TRBV27 and TRBJ1-1, with 8 bases lining up with TRBD1. The ends lost 4 bases at V and 9 bases at J; junction bases unmatched: 13. The CDR3 covers 15 residues. The germline V gene has CDR1 MNHEY and CDR2 SMNVEV (reference sequence). The CDR3 sequence: CASSSPSGGGRKAFF. The CDR3 bases are TGTGCCAGCAGTTCCCCGTCAGGGGGCGGGCGGAAAGCTTTCTTT.

The rearrangement uses TRBV19 and TRBJ2-7; 12 positions match TRBD2. This CDR3 has 17 amino acids. The V segment lost 0 bases and the J segment 0 bases; nucleotides outside the gene matches: 3. CDR1 LNHDA and CDR2 SQIVND come from the germline V gene (reference sequence). The CDR3 region has the DNA TGTGCCAGTAGTATAGAAGCGACTAGCGGGAGCTCCTACGAGCAGTACTTC. This sequence encodes CASSIEATSGSSYEQYF.

The V call is TRBV6-4, the J call TRBJ2-2; the D is unclear. V was clipped by 6 bases and J by 5 bases, with 10 bases between them. The CDR3 has 13 amino acids. Germline V gene sequence: CDR1 MRHNA, CDR2 SNTAGT. The CDR3 region has the DNA TGTGCCAGCAGGAAGAGCAATACCGGGGAGCTGTTTTTT. This gives the protein CASRKSNTGELFF.

This chain links TRBV4-3 with TRBJ2-7, with D perhaps matching TRBD2 (5 bases). Germline V gene sequence: CDR1 LGHNA, CDR2 YSLEER. Trimming pared 5 bases from V and 0 bases from J, leaving 11 bases between. There are 14 residues in the CDR3. Here the CDR3 DNA reads TGCGCCAGCAGCGGATGGACTGGCTCCTACGAGCAGTACTTC. Its translation: CASSGWTGSYEQYF.

This sequence joins TRBV5-1 and TRBJ2-2; 13 nucleotides align to TRBD2. Germline CDR1 is SGHRS and CDR2 is YFSETQ. V dropped 5 bases and J dropped 4; count of bases not matched to a gene: 11. The CDR3 length is 18 residues. The CDR3 DNA sequence: TGCGCCAGCAGATCCGGGACTAGCGGGATGGGGGGCACCGGGGAGCTGTTTTTT. It specifies CASRSGTSGMGGTGELFF.

The rearrangement links TRBV19 to TRBJ2-1; D may be TRBD1 (6 bases). This CDR3 is 15 amino acids long. Germline V CDR1 and CDR2: LNHDA, SQIVND (reference sequence). Trimming removed 5 bases from V and 3 bases from J, with 14 bases in between. CDR3 amino acids: CASSLLGHFYNEQFF. The CDR3 DNA is TGTGCCAGTAGTCTCTTGGGACACTTCTACAATGAGCAGTTCTTC.

CDR3 bases: TGTGCCAGCAGTTTAGGGCAGGGTAATCAGCCCCAGCATTTT. Its protein product is CASSLGQGNQPQHF. The chain joins TRBV27 to TRBJ1-5; a weak D match, TRBD1 (5 bases). Trimming took 2 bases from V and 4 from J, leaving 9 bases between them. The CDR3 spans 14 residues. The V gene's germline CDR1 is MNHEY and CDR2 SMNVEV (reference sequence).

This chain connects TRBV5-8 to TRBJ2-3, with TRBD2 as a possible D gene (5 bases). CDR3 length: 14 amino acids. Germline lookup yields CDR1 SGHTS and CDR2 YDEGEE. V lost 10 bases and J 2 bases, leaving 17 bases between the germline ends. CDR3 in amino acids: CAAGVETPTDTQYF. CDR3 DNA sequence: TGTGCCGCCGGGGTGGAGACCCCCACAGATACGCAGTATTTT.

This clone was seen just once. J is TRBJ2-7 and V is TRBV6-1, with 7 bases fitting TRBD2. Per the germline V gene, CDR1 is MNHNS and CDR2 is SASEGT. The CDR3 spans 12 residues. The ends lost 6 bases at V and 11 bases at J; junction bases unmatched: 10. The CDR3 here is CASRSGAFKEYF. CDR3 nucleotide sequence: TGTGCCAGCAGGAGCGGGGCCTTTAAGGAGTACTTC.

The chain links TRBV6-1 to TRBJ2-7; 9 positions match TRBD1. Germline CDR1 is MNHNS and CDR2 is SASEGT. Trimming cost V 0 bases and J 9 bases; bases outside gene matches: 12. This CDR3 spans 16 amino acids. The CDR3 bases are TGTGCCAGCAGTGAAGCGTGGGACAGGGTGCGAAATGGGCAGTACTTC. Translated: CASSEAWDRVRNGQYF.

The chain couples TRBV30 to TRBJ1-2; no clear D. V lost 7 bases, J lost 1 base, and 10 bases lay in between. The germline V gene encodes CDR1 GTSNPN and CDR2 SVGIG (reference sequence). This CDR3 spans 12 amino acids. CDR3 nucleotides: TGTGCCTACGCGGGAGGTAACTATGGCTACACCTTC. Its protein product is CAYAGGNYGYTF.

This chain joins TRBV7-7 and TRBJ1-1; TRBD1 agrees at 8 bases. Per germline, CDR1 SSHAT and CDR2 FNYEAQ (reference sequence). The CDR3 is 14 amino acids. With 3 bases clipped from V and 5 bases from J, the junction kept 5 bases outside the gene matches. For the CDR3, the DNA is TGTGCCAGCAGCTTTCGGACAGGGAGGACTGAAGCTTTCTTT. Protein sequence: CASSFRTGRTEAFF.

This chain uses TRBV6-6 with TRBJ2-7; 9 nucleotides match TRBD2. Germline V gene sequence: CDR1 MNHNY, CDR2 SVGAGI (reference sequence). The CDR3 contains 12 residues. Losses at the gene ends were 6 bases for V and 12 bases for J; bases not matched to a gene: 9. The CDR3 DNA is TGTGCCAGCAGCCCCGGGACTAGCCGGGGGTACTTC. Translated, it gives CASSPGTSRGYF.

In its sample, this clone was seen once. The chain links TRBV27 to TRBJ2-7; 8 nucleotides align to TRBD1. Per germline, CDR1 MNHEY and CDR2 SMNVEV (reference sequence). V trimming: 10 bases; J trimming: 1 base; junction bases outside the gene matches: 6. The CDR3 has 13 amino acids. The CDR3 sequence: CATRRGPSYEQYF. Written as DNA, the CDR3 is TGTGCCACCCGCAGGGGGCCTTCCTACGAGCAGTACTTC.

A single count supports this clone. V is TRBV30 and J is TRBJ2-2, with 9 bases lining up with TRBD2. The V gene's germline CDR1 is GTSNPN and CDR2 SVGIG (reference sequence). V was pared by 2 bases and J by 6 bases, with 7 bases of the junction left unmatched. This CDR3 region has 15 residues. In DNA form, the CDR3 reads TGTGCCTGGAGTCAGGGGGGACTAGCCCCCGGGGAGCTGTTTTTT. Protein product: CAWSQGGLAPGELFF.

The chain joins TRBV4-2 to TRBJ2-2; D is possibly TRBD2 (7 bases). Germline V lookup: CDR1 LGHNA, CDR2 YNFKEQ. Trimming cost V 4 bases and J 3 bases, with 12 bases left between them. The CDR3 consists of 15 residues. This CDR3 is CASSLGEGDTGELFF. CDR3 bases: TGTGCCAGCAGCCTAGGGGAGGGGGACACCGGGGAGCTGTTTTTT.

J is TRBJ2-2 and V is TRBV11-2, with 8 bases lining up with TRBD2. The CDR3 has 16 amino acids. Per the germline V gene, CDR1 is SGHAT and CDR2 is FQNNGV. Trimming removed 3 bases from V and 5 bases from J; junction bases left unmatched: 8. The CDR3 sequence: CASSFERERGTGELFF. Written as DNA, the CDR3 is TGTGCCAGCAGCTTTGAGCGGGAGCGGGGGACCGGGGAGCTGTTTTTT. The full variable domain, with the rest looked up from reference TRBV11-2 and TRBJ2-2, is EAGVAQSPRYKIIEKRQSVAFWCNPISGHATLYWYQQILGQGPKLLIQFQNNGVVDDSQLPKDRFSAERLKGVDSTLKIQPAKLEDSAVYLCASSFERERGTGELFFGEGSRLTVL.

The rearrangement joins TRBV9 to TRBJ2-1; 9 bases line up with TRBD2. The V and J ends lost 4 bases and 7 bases, in that order; junction bases with no gene match: 9. The CDR3 has 15 residues. The germline V gene has CDR1 SGDLS and CDR2 YYNGEE. The CDR3 nucleotides are TGTGCCAGCAGCTTGACTAGCGGTACAATTAATGAGCAGTTCTTC. This translates into CASSLTSGTINEQFF.

The J gene is TRBJ2-2, the V gene TRBV27; 7 bases are shared with TRBD1. V was clipped by 6 bases and J by 1 base; unmatched bases: 5. Germline V gives CDR1 MNHEY, CDR2 SMNVEV (reference sequence). The CDR3 runs to 15 residues. CDR3 region: CASRKTGRNTGELFF. DNA of the CDR3: TGTGCCAGCAGGAAGACAGGGAGGAACACCGGGGAGCTGTTTTTT.

The chain uses TRBV5-1 and TRBJ1-1; D unclear. Trimming stripped 0 bases from V and 3 bases from J, with 12 bases between. The length of the CDR3 is 15 residues. Germline V CDR1 and CDR2: SGHRS, YFSETQ. CDR3 protein: CASSLGLRRDTEAFF. In DNA form, the CDR3 reads TGCGCCAGCAGCTTGGGCCTTCGGAGGGACACTGAAGCTTTCTTT.

The CDR3 DNA reads TGTGCTAGTGGTCGGCAGACAGGGGGCGCCACCTACGAGCAGTACTTC. Translating it yields CASGRQTGGATYEQYF. V usage is TRBV12-5 and J usage is TRBJ2-7; 10 bases are a match to TRBD1. Germline V lookup: CDR1 LGHNT, CDR2 FRNRAP. CDR3 length equals 16 residues. The trim removed 5 bases at V and 2 bases at J, leaving 9 bases unmatched. The full variable domain, in which reference TRBV12-5 and TRBJ2-7 provide the parts outside the CDR3, is DARVTQTPRHKVTEMGQEVTMRCQPILGHNTVFWYRQTMMQGLELLAYFRNRAPLDDSGMPKDRFSAEMPDATLATLKIQPSEPRDSAVYFCASGRQTGGATYEQYFGPGTRLTVT.

The rearrangement links TRBV20-1 to TRBJ1-1, with D unclear. This CDR3 has 11 amino acids. From germline, CDR1 is DFQATT and CDR2 SNEGSKA (reference sequence). V lost 7 bases to trimming and J lost 3 bases, with 9 bases between them. The CDR3 DNA reads TGCAGTGGAATCAGATACACTGAAGCTTTCTTT. It translates to CSGIRYTEAFF.

The chain recombines TRBV19 with TRBJ2-7; D possibly corresponds to TRBD2 (6 bases). Trimming removed 3 bases at V and 4 bases at J, with 16 bases between. Germline V gene data show CDR1 as LNHDA and CDR2 as SQIVND (reference sequence). The CDR3 length is 15 residues. Written as DNA, the CDR3 is TGTGCCAGTAGTATTGGAGGGAGTGGTCTTTACGAGCAGTACTTC. Translation gives CASSIGGSGLYEQYF.